This TCR beta chain appears in the sequencing data of a study of Ad26.COV2.S vaccination and SARS-CoV-2 variants. Study-wide points: Vaccine and placebo recipients had comparable breadth of non-spike TCRs.

Stated treatment: around 19 received Ad26.COV2.S at low or high dose, single or two shots; several received placebo; per-sample allocation not given. Sampling happened 63 days after the first vaccine or placebo injection. Repertoires were generated with immunoSEQ multiplex PCR, while TCRdb's copy carries only in-frame clones and drops some. The sample yields hundreds of thousands of clones, roughly nine tenths seen once. J lost 4 bases, V lost 6 bases, and 8 bases had no gene match. This CDR3 is built from 14 residues. CDR1 MNHEY and CDR2 SVGAGI come from the germline V gene. About this clone: Its antigen is unknown.

V usage is TRBV6-5 and J usage is TRBJ2-5; 7 nucleotides agree with TRBD1. The material was peripheral blood, obtained in a trial of Ad26.COV2.S vaccine versus placebo. This sequence was found in a person aged 18 to 59 who received the Ad26.COV2.S COVID-19 vaccine or a placebo. CDR3 amino acids: CASRSDRVGETQYF. Written as DNA, the CDR3 is TGTGCCAGCAGATCCGACAGGGTGGGAGAGACCCAGTACTTC.